Listed here are 28 T cell receptor beta chains from one sample, sequenced in a study of vaccination and CD4 T cells after COVID-19. Treatment defined: approximately 10-day PBMC culture with coronavirus spike peptide pools or control peptides (ViraFEST assay). An Oncomine TCR Beta short-read assay was used to sequence the DNA from cultured CD4+ T cells. TCRdb re-derived calls from the PCR reads in MiXCR, one entry per CDR3 protein. This sample has 15,000 to 16,000 distinct CDR3 sequences; over 50% occur once, and the top ten carry 11% to 15%. These TCRs are of unknown antigen specificity. Material: CD4+ T cells from blood, cultured in vitro. The receptors were gathered from a human donor who had recovered from COVID-19.

J is TRBJ2-7 and V is TRBV5-1, with D tentatively TRBD2 (6 bases). With 1 base removed from V and 2 bases from J, the gap between germline ends came to 13 bases. The CDR3 totals 15 residues. CDR1 is SGHRS and CDR2 is YFSETQ in the germline V gene. CDR3: CASSLTFGGTYEQYF. CDR3 coding DNA: TGCGCCAGCAGCTTGACCTTTGGGGGGACCTACGAGCAGTACTTC.

The rearrangement uses TRBV4-3 and TRBJ2-7, with TRBD1 matching over 7 bases. Germline CDR1 is LGHNA and CDR2 is YSLEER. The CDR3 covers 14 residues. After removal of 5 bases from V and 7 bases from J, the junction contained 11 bases not matched to a gene. CDR3 coding DNA: TGCGCCAGCAGCACTCGACAGGGCTGGGGGGAGCAGTACTTC. Its protein is CASSTRQGWGEQYF.

CDR3 sequence (DNA): TGTGCCAGCAGTCGACAGGGCGCCGACTACGAGCAGTACTTC. This translates into CASSRQGADYEQYF. The chain is built from TRBV27 and TRBJ2-7, with TRBD1 identical over 7 bases. J lost 3 bases, V lost 5 bases, and 7 bases had no gene match. This CDR3 is 14 amino acids long. The germline V gene has CDR1 MNHEY and CDR2 SMNVEV (reference sequence).

The CDR3 DNA reads as TGTGCCAGCAGTAACCCCAGGGAGGGCTACACCTTC. Encoded protein: CASSNPREGYTF. The chain employs TRBV6-1 and TRBJ1-2; the D gene is possibly TRBD1 (5 bases). The germline V and J ends were trimmed by 5 bases and 8 bases, with 12 bases remaining between them. The CDR3 covers 12 residues. Germline values: CDR1 MNHNS, CDR2 SASEGT.

The rearrangement joins TRBV25-1 to TRBJ1-5, with no clear D. CDR3 length: 13 amino acids. The V and J ends lost 1 base and 9 bases respectively, with 10 bases between them. CDR1 MGHDK and CDR2 SYGVNS come from the germline V gene. The CDR3 bases are TGTGCCAGCAGTGAATTCCTAGGTGGGCCCCAGCATTTT. This encodes CASSEFLGGPQHF.

This clonotype was counted a single time. The chain joins TRBV12-3 or TRBV12-4 to TRBJ2-2, with 12 bases identical to TRBD2. With V trimmed by 8 bases and J by 6 bases, 7 bases remained unmatched. CDR3 length: 15 residues. This CDR3 reads CASLPPSGGAGELFF. CDR3 coding DNA: TGTGCCAGCCTACCCCCTAGCGGGGGGGCCGGGGAGCTGTTTTTT.

The V call is TRBV7-9, the J call TRBJ1-2, with D tentatively TRBD1 (6 bases). The CDR3 sequence is 16 residues long. CDR1 SEHNR and CDR2 FQNEAQ come from the germline V gene (reference sequence). With 5 bases removed from V and 4 bases from J, the gap between germline ends came to 20 bases. The CDR3 nucleotides read TGTGCCAGCAGCCCGTCCAGGGTGGGGGCCTTCTATGGCTACACCTTC. It yields the protein CASSPSRVGAFYGYTF.

V is TRBV2 and J is TRBJ1-5; D unresolved. The CDR3 has 13 amino acids. Between the trimmed V and J ends, which lost 5 bases and 5 bases, there was a span of 10 bases. The germline CDR1 and CDR2 sequences are SNHLY and FYNNEI. CDR3 in amino acids: CASSFTADQPQHF. The CDR3 nucleotides read TGTGCCAGCAGTTTTACAGCGGATCAGCCCCAGCATTTT.

The rearrangement links TRBV2 to TRBJ2-2; 9 nucleotides line up with TRBD2. This CDR3 has 16 residues. With V trimmed by 3 bases and J by 5 bases, 7 bases remained unmatched. Germline V gene sequence: CDR1 SNHLY, CDR2 FYNNEI. The CDR3 sequence: CASSDRLAEVTGELFF. In nucleotides, the CDR3 is TGTGCCAGCAGTGATAGACTAGCGGAGGTGACCGGGGAGCTGTTTTTT.

This clonotype was counted between two and nine times. The chain couples TRBV4-3 to TRBJ2-2, with D possibly TRBD2 on 7 matching bases. In germline, CDR1 is LGHNA, CDR2 YSLEER. This CDR3 comprises 14 residues. Trimming cost V 0 bases and J 6 bases, with 8 bases left between them. This CDR3 reads CASSQEGGAGELFF. CDR3 nucleotides: TGCGCCAGCAGCCAAGAAGGGGGGGCCGGGGAGCTGTTTTTT.

CDR3: CASSMGGSERELFF. In nucleotides, the CDR3 is TGTGCCAGTAGTATGGGTGGATCCGAGCGGGAGCTGTTTTTT. The chain recombines TRBV19 with TRBJ2-2; D gene uncertain. The germline V gene has CDR1 LNHDA and CDR2 SQIVND (reference sequence). This CDR3 has 14 residues. V lost 3 bases to trimming and J lost 9 bases, with 14 bases between them.

The V gene is TRBV20-1, the J gene TRBJ1-5; possible D gene TRBD1, 5 bases. Trimming left V 1 base short and J 2 bases short, with 12 bases between. CDR1 is DFQATT, CDR2 SNEGSKA, per germline (reference sequence). CDR3 size: 15 residues. The CDR3 sequence is CSARVGGEGNQPQHF. In DNA, the CDR3 is TGCAGTGCTAGAGTGGGGGGGGAGGGCAATCAGCCCCAGCATTTT.

A single count supports this clonotype. The rearrangement links TRBV10-3 to TRBJ1-2, with a weak D call TRBD1 (5 bases). The CDR3 spans 14 residues. Germline values: CDR1 ENHRY, CDR2 SYGVKD. The V end was cut by 9 bases, the J end by 0 bases, with 14 bases between. The CDR3 loop reads CAIDNGASNYGYTF. CDR3 coding DNA: TGTGCCATAGACAATGGGGCGTCTAACTATGGCTACACCTTC.

This sequence joins TRBV20-1 and TRBJ1-1; TRBD1 matches 9 bases. J was trimmed by 5 bases and V by 5 bases; bases with no gene match: 6. The CDR3 spans 13 residues. Germline V CDR1 and CDR2: DFQATT, SNEGSKA (reference sequence). The CDR3 loop is CSAPQGARTEAFF. The CDR3 DNA is TGCAGTGCTCCACAGGGGGCTAGGACTGAAGCTTTCTTT.

This clonotype was counted between two and nine times. The genes are TRBV20-1 and TRBJ1-2; D gene ambiguous. CDR3 length: 14 residues. The germline V gene encodes CDR1 DFQATT and CDR2 SNEGSKA (reference sequence). Trimming left V 1 base short and J 8 bases short, with 17 bases between. The CDR3 loop reads CSARGPSRVSGYTF. CDR3 DNA sequence: TGCAGTGCTAGAGGTCCCTCACGGGTTTCCGGCTACACCTTC.

The V call is TRBV15, the J call TRBJ1-5; TRBD1 is a possible D gene (6 bases). This CDR3 region has 16 residues. Germline V gene lookup returns CDR1 LNHNV and CDR2 YYDKDF (reference sequence). V lost 0 bases and J lost 4, with 13 bases in between. In DNA form, the CDR3 reads TGTGCCACCAGCAGAGATTTGGGAGGGGGAAATCAGCCCCAGCATTTT. Translated, it gives CATSRDLGGGNQPQHF.

The rearrangement uses TRBV29-1 and TRBJ1-1; perhaps TRBD1 as D (5 bases). Trimming stripped 0 bases from V and 10 bases from J, with 15 bases between. Germline CDR1 and CDR2: SQVTM and ANQGSEA. The CDR3 runs 13 residues. The CDR3 DNA is TGCAGCGTTGAAGAAGGGACGGCCTGGGGAGCTTTCTTT. Its protein product is CSVEEGTAWGAFF.

CDR3 sequence: CASSLGTSVAYNEQFF. The CDR3 DNA is TGTGCCAGCAGCCTCGGGACTAGCGTAGCCTACAATGAGCAGTTCTTC. The V and J genes are TRBV9 and TRBJ2-1, with 10 bases that match TRBD2. The length of the CDR3 is 16 residues. The germline V gene encodes CDR1 SGDLS and CDR2 YYNGEE. The V segment lost 4 bases and the J segment 2 bases; nucleotides outside the gene matches: 6.

This clonotype has just a few counts. The chain uses TRBV25-1 and TRBJ1-2, with 10 bases that match TRBD1. The CDR3 runs 17 residues. Looked up from germline, CDR1 is MGHDK and CDR2 is SYGVNS. Trimming at V came to 2 bases and at J to 4 bases, leaving 10 bases not matched to a gene. The CDR3 DNA reads as TGTGCCAGCAGTGAAGGGGGACAGGGGTCACACCTCTATGGCTACACCTTC. It encodes CASSEGGQGSHLYGYTF.

V and J are TRBV20-1 and TRBJ2-1, with D tentatively TRBD1 (6 bases). V dropped 0 bases and J dropped 3 bases, with 9 bases sitting between them. The length of the CDR3 is 14 residues. In germline, CDR1 is DFQATT, CDR2 SNEGSKA (reference sequence). CDR3 in amino acids: CSARDTGRYNEQFF. The CDR3 region has the DNA TGCAGTGCTAGAGATACAGGGCGCTACAATGAGCAGTTCTTC.

This sequence joins TRBV28 and TRBJ2-3; TRBD2 agrees at 8 bases. The CDR3 sequence is 15 residues long. Germline lookup yields CDR1 MDHEN and CDR2 SYDVKM. J was trimmed by 2 bases and V by 1 base; bases with no gene match: 2. The CDR3 here is CASSLYSGITDTQYF. The CDR3 nucleotides read TGTGCCAGCAGTTTATATAGCGGGATCACAGATACGCAGTATTTT.

CDR3 in amino acids: CASSYSSGGGIEQFF. CDR3 bases: TGTGCCAGCAGTTACTCTAGCGGGGGGGGGATTGAGCAGTTCTTC. V and J are TRBV6-5 and TRBJ2-1; 11 nucleotides align to TRBD2. Looked up from germline, CDR1 is MNHEY and CDR2 is SVGAGI. The CDR3 extends over 15 amino acids. Unmatched junction bases numbered 4, after V lost 0 bases and J lost 9 bases.

CDR3 bases: TGTGCCAGCACTGACAACCGCAGGGAGCAGTACTTC. Encoded protein: CASTDNRREQYF. The V and J genes are TRBV27 and TRBJ2-7; D call uncertain. Germline values: CDR1 MNHEY, CDR2 SMNVEV (reference sequence). V lost 7 bases and J 7 bases, leaving 14 bases between the germline ends. This CDR3 contains 12 residues.

The DNA of the CDR3 is TGTGCCAGCAGCTCACCCTCGGGGTTAGGGCCCCTCCACTTT. Residues: CASSSPSGLGPLHF. This chain connects TRBV5-4 to TRBJ1-6; D is unclear. Trimming stripped 3 bases from V and 13 bases from J, with 17 bases between. Germline V CDR1 and CDR2: SGHNT, YYREEE (reference sequence). This CDR3 spans 14 amino acids.

V gene TRBV12-3 or TRBV12-4 combines with J gene TRBJ1-2, with D uncertain. The CDR3 covers 12 residues. V was trimmed by 1 base and J by 4 bases, leaving 4 bases between them. CDR3 bases: TGTGCCAGCAGTTTAGAGACCTATGGCTACACCTTC. It is translated as CASSLETYGYTF.

This chain connects TRBV7-2 to TRBJ2-5, with 12 bases lining up with TRBD2. Germline trimming cut 2 bases from V and 4 bases from J; bases unmatched to any gene: 5. CDR3 length: 16 residues. Looked up from germline, CDR1 is SGHTA and CDR2 is FQGNSA. The CDR3 DNA reads as TGTGCCAGCAGCTTAACGACTAGCGGGAGTACAGAGACCCAGTACTTC. Translated: CASSLTTSGSTETQYF.

The chain recombines TRBV7-8 with TRBJ1-4; 10 bases map to TRBD1. CDR3 length: 15 amino acids. The junction had 8 bases not matched to a gene; V was cut back by 7 bases and J by 6 bases. CDR1 and CDR2 (germline): SGHVS, FQNEAQ. This CDR3 reads CASNRGTGVYEKLFF. Written as DNA, the CDR3 is TGTGCCAGCAACCGAGGGACAGGGGTTTATGAAAAACTGTTTTTT.

The genes are TRBV4-3 and TRBJ1-1; D remains unclear. There are 13 residues in the CDR3. Trimming removed 0 bases at V and 5 bases at J, with 7 bases between. The germline V gene has CDR1 LGHNA and CDR2 YSLEER. The CDR3 spells CASSQDETTEAFF. The CDR3 DNA follows: TGCGCCAGCAGCCAAGATGAGACGACTGAAGCTTTCTTT.